These 20 T cell receptor beta chains share one sample of origin, sequenced in a study of cytomegalovirus exposure and HLA in healthy donors. Primers for the PCR totalled 60 Vbeta and 13 Jbeta. Only in-frame clones appear in the TCRdb table, and some are missing; sequencing was by immunoSEQ multiplex PCR. This table has 68,000 or so clones, around three quarters appearing once. Input material: PBMCs. These receptor sequences come from a woman in her twenties or thirties in good health and CMV-seronegative.

The chain joins TRBV21-1 to TRBJ2-7; TRBD2 was called by the table and not checked on the DNA. TRBV21-1 corresponds to a pseudogene. CDR3 size: 15 residues. CDR3 loop: CASSKGASGSYEQYF. The CDR3, as DNA: TGTGCCAGCAGCAAAGGGGCTAGCGGGAGCTACGAGCAGTACTTC.

The chain links TRBV5-1 to TRBJ1-2; no firm D call. The germline V and J ends were trimmed by 7 bases and 6 bases, with 13 bases remaining between them. The CDR3 totals 12 residues. Germline CDR1 SGHRS, CDR2 YFSETQ. Written as DNA, the CDR3 is TGCGCCAGCGGGCATGGACTCGATGGCTACACCTTC. This sequence encodes CASGHGLDGYTF. The variable domain in full, completed from reference TRBV5-1 and TRBJ1-2, reads KAGVTQTPRYLIKTRGQQVTLSCSPISGHRSVSWYQQTPGQGLQFLFEYFSETQRNKGNFPGRFSGRQFSNSRSEMNVSTLELGDSALYLCASGHGLDGYTFGSGTRLTVV.

The genes are TRBV7-9 and TRBJ2-7; maybe TRBD1 (6 bases). This CDR3 comprises 15 residues. Trimming shortened V by 5 bases and J by 0 bases, and 14 bases separated the two germline ends. The germline CDR1 and CDR2 sequences are SEHNR and FQNEAQ (reference sequence). The CDR3 DNA reads TGTGCCAGCAGCCACATTACAGGGAGCTCCTACGAGCAGTACTTC. Amino acids: CASSHITGSSYEQYF. Based on the CDR3 plus reference TRBV7-9 and TRBJ2-7, the full variable domain is DTGVSQNPRHKITKRGQNVTFRCDPISEHNRLYWYRQTLGQGPEFLTYFQNEAQLEKSRLLSDRFSAERPKGSFSTLEIQRTEQGDSAMYLCASSHITGSSYEQYFGPGTRLTVT.

This clone was seen a handful of times. A far larger clone is a single base away, which makes a read error likely. In the same sample, other DNA sequences code for this CDR3. This rearrangement joins TRBV29-1 to TRBJ1-1; D is undetermined. Germline V lookup: CDR1 SQVTM, CDR2 ANQGSEA. The CDR3 contains 19 residues. Trimming pared 1 base from V and 2 bases from J, leaving 26 bases between. As DNA, the CDR3 is TGCAGCGTTGAAGCAACCGGTAGGAGGGATTTACGACTTAACACTGAAGCTTTCTTT. This codes for CSVEATGRRDLRLNTEAFF.

This chain links TRBV30 with TRBJ2-3; D gene ambiguous. The germline V and J ends were trimmed by 4 bases and 8 bases, with 10 bases remaining between them. Germline values: CDR1 GTSNPN, CDR2 SVGIG (reference sequence). The CDR3 has 11 amino acids. CDR3 residues: CAWTSGVTQYF. The CDR3 nucleotides read TGTGCCTGGACCTCGGGTGTTACGCAGTATTTT.

This clone was observed a few times. The chain employs TRBV10-1 and TRBJ2-5; D is unclear. The germline CDR1 and CDR2 sequences are WNHNN and SYGVQD (reference sequence). The CDR3 covers 13 residues. Trimming took 3 bases from V and 1 from J, leaving 6 bases between them. The CDR3, as DNA: TGCGCCAGCAGTGACGGTGGCCAAGAGACCCAGTACTTC. It codes for CASSDGGQETQYF.

The chain carries TRBV5-6 and TRBJ2-1, with unresolved D. The germline V and J ends were trimmed by 4 bases and 9 bases, with 8 bases remaining between them. CDR3 length: 11 residues. Germline CDR1 and CDR2: SGHDT and YYEEEE. The CDR3 here is CASSLGGEQFF. CDR3 in DNA: TGTGCCAGCAGCCTAGGTGGTGAGCAGTTCTTC.

The chain uses TRBV10-2 and TRBJ1-5; 8 nucleotides agree with TRBD1. The CDR3 sequence is 13 residues long. With 7 bases clipped from V and 5 bases from J, the junction kept 4 bases outside the gene matches. Germline values: CDR1 WSHSY, CDR2 SAAADI. The CDR3 loop is CASTPGGDQPQHF. The DNA for the CDR3 is TGCGCCAGCACCCCAGGGGGCGATCAGCCCCAGCATTTT.

This clone showed up just once. The chain combines TRBV28 with TRBJ1-5, with a possible D match to TRBD1 (6 bases). The length of the CDR3 is 14 residues. With 8 bases removed from V and 3 bases from J, the gap between germline ends came to 14 bases. Looked up from germline, CDR1 is MDHEN and CDR2 is SYDVKM. CDR3 bases: TGTGCCAGCGCAACAGGGTCCTTCAATCAGCCCCAGCATTTT. This encodes CASATGSFNQPQHF.

The chain combines TRBV5-1 with TRBJ2-7, with TRBD2 identical over 8 bases. V lost 3 bases to trimming and J lost 2 bases; unmatched junction nucleotides: 4. The CDR3 extends over 14 amino acids. Germline lookup yields CDR1 SGHRS and CDR2 YFSETQ. CDR3 DNA: TGCGCCAGCAGCTCGCCGGGACTAGCCTACGAGCAGTACTTC. As protein: CASSSPGLAYEQYF.

Concerning this clone itself: The same CDR3 arises from other DNA sequences in this sample as well. The chain recombines TRBV7-9 with TRBJ1-1, with 8 nucleotides matching TRBD1. The germline CDR1 and CDR2 sequences are SEHNR and FQNEAQ (reference sequence). Trimming cost V 5 bases and J 0 bases; bases outside gene matches: 5. CDR3 length: 15 residues. CDR3 in amino acids: CASSSGQGMNTEAFF. CDR3 nucleotides: TGTGCCAGCAGCAGCGGACAGGGAATGAACACTGAAGCTTTCTTT.

This clone was observed a single time. J is TRBJ2-4 and V is TRBV7-2; D call uncertain. Germline V gene sequence: CDR1 SGHTA, CDR2 FQGNSA. The V end lost 5 bases, the J end lost 4 bases, and 9 bases lay between the germline ends. The CDR3 extends over 13 amino acids. The CDR3 reads CASSPRVKNIQYF. In DNA, the CDR3 is TGTGCCAGCAGCCCCCGTGTTAAAAACATTCAGTACTTC.

The chain has TRBV7-9 and TRBJ2-3; TRBD2 aligns across 7 bases. The junction had 5 bases not matched to a gene; V was cut back by 6 bases and J by 5 bases. Germline CDR1 SEHNR, CDR2 FQNEAQ (reference sequence). The CDR3 consists of 13 residues. CDR3 amino acids: CASSREDEDTQYF. The CDR3 DNA is TGTGCCAGCAGTCGGGAGGATGAAGATACGCAGTATTTT.

CDR3 in DNA: TGTGCCAGCAGTGGGGACAGGGGAGCCAAAAACATTCAGTACTTC. This gives the protein CASSGDRGAKNIQYF. The V gene is TRBV6-1, the J gene TRBJ2-4; the match to TRBD1 covers 10 bases. CDR1 and CDR2 (germline): MNHNS, SASEGT. V dropped 4 bases and J dropped 0; count of bases not matched to a gene: 0. This CDR3 is 15 amino acids long.

This clone was counted only a few times. The chain uses TRBV4-2 and TRBJ2-3; 8 bases match TRBD2. There are 15 residues in the CDR3. Germline trimming cut 1 base from V and 4 bases from J; bases unmatched to any gene: 4. The germline gives CDR1 LGHNA, CDR2 YNFKEQ. The CDR3 region has the DNA TGTGCCAGCAGCCAAGTGCGGGGGGAGGCAGATACGCAGTATTTT. Its protein product is CASSQVRGEADTQYF.

V gene TRBV6-5 combines with J gene TRBJ2-7, with D possibly being TRBD1 (6 bases). The V end lost 8 bases, the J end lost 2 bases, and 16 bases lay between the germline ends. Germline loops: CDR1 MNHEY, CDR2 SVGAGI. The CDR3 covers 14 residues. The DNA for the CDR3 is TGTGCCAGCGGAGCCCACAGGGATACCTACGAGCAGTACTTC. Amino acid sequence: CASGAHRDTYEQYF.

The chain joins TRBV5-7 to TRBJ1-5; 10 bases align to TRBD1. TRBV5-7 is given ORF status, its function remaining uncertain. The CDR3 is made up of 19 amino acids. V was clipped by 5 bases and J by 0 bases; unmatched bases: 14. Here the CDR3 DNA reads TGTGCCAGCAGTCCGAACCGAAGGACAGGGGGTCATAGCAATCAGCCCCAGCATTTT. Its translation is CASSPNRRTGGHSNQPQHF.

With regard to this clone: The junction departs from the called germline gene at one end, perhaps through a read error. This chain joins TRBV7-9 and TRBJ2-1; D is unclear. Germline CDR1 is SEHNR and CDR2 is FQNEAQ (reference sequence). This CDR3 has 13 amino acids. The CDR3 DNA sequence: TGTGCCAGCAGTTCCGACTCCTTCAATGAGCAGTTCTTC. This sequence encodes CASSSDSFNEQFF.

The chain employs TRBV6-5 and TRBJ1-3; 8 positions match TRBD1. The CDR3 contains 15 residues. CDR1 and CDR2 from the germline V gene are MNHEY and SVGAGI. Trimming cost V 8 bases and J 0 bases; bases outside gene matches: 6. CDR3 in amino acids: CASGRQGHSGNTIYF. CDR3 DNA sequence: TGTGCCAGCGGAAGACAGGGGCACTCTGGAAACACCATATATTTT.

This clone was found once. The chain employs TRBV7-9 and TRBJ1-5, with 7 bases identical to TRBD1. With 5 bases clipped from V and 5 bases from J, the junction kept 9 bases outside the gene matches. From germline, CDR1 is SEHNR and CDR2 FQNEAQ (reference sequence). The CDR3 is 15 amino acids. Here the CDR3 DNA reads TGTGCCAGCAGCCCCCCCGCAGGGGGAGATCAGCCCCAGCATTTT. Translated: CASSPPAGGDQPQHF.